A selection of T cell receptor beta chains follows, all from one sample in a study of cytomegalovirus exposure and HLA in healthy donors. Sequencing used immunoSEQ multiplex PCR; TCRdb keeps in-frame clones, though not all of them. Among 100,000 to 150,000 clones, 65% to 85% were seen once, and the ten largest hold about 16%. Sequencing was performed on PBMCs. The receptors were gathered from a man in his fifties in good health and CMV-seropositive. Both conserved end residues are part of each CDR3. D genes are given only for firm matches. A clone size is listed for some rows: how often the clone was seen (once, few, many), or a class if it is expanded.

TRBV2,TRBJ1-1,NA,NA,TGCCGGGGGGAGGGGCCGAACACTGAAGCTTTCTTT,CRGEGPNTEAFF
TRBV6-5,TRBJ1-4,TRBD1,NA,TGTGCCAGCAGGGACAGGGTAAAACTGTTTTTT,CASRDRVKLFF
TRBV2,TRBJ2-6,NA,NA,TGTGCCATCCACTCTGGGGCCAACGTCCTGACTTTC,CAIHSGANVLTF
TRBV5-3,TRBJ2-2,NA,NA,TGTGCCAGAAGTTTGCCGTCGGACTACTTAAACACCGGGGAGCTGTTTTTT,CARSLPSDYLNTGELFF
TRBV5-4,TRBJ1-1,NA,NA,TGTGCCAGCAGCCGGACAGCGAACACTGAAGCTTTCTTT,CASSRTANTEAFF
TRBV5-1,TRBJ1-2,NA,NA,TGCGCCAGCAGCTTGGCCGGGGAGGCTCATGCCACCTTC,CASSLAGEAHATF
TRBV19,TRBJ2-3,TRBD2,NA,TGTGCCAGTAGTCCTTATTCCGGGACTAGCGGGAGACGGAATACGCAGTATTTT,CASSPYSGTSGRRNTQYF
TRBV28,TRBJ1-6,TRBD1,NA,TGTGCCAGCACCTTCGGGACAGGGTACAATTCACCCCTCCACTTT,CASTFGTGYNSPLHF
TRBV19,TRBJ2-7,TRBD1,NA,TGTGCCAGTAGTATTATACAGGGGATCTACGAGCAGTACTTC,CASSIIQGIYEQYF
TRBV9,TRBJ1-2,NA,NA,TGTGCCAGCAGTTCGGGAGGCGTTAACTATGGCTACACCTTC,CASSSGGVNYGYTF
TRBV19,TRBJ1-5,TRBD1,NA,TGTGCCAGTAGTATTCAGGGGGTTCAGCCCCAGCATTTT,CASSIQGVQPQHF
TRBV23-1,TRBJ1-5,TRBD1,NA,TGCGCCAGCAGTCAATCGGGACAGGTTAGCAATCAGCCCCAGCATTTT,CASSQSGQVSNQPQHF
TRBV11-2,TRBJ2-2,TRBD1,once,TGTGCCAGCAGCAACGCGGGACAGGGGAACACCGGGGAGCTGTTTTTT,CASSNAGQGNTGELFF
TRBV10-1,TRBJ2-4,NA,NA,TGCGCCAGCAGTGCCTCGGGCGGGAACATTCAGTACTTC,CASSASGGNIQYF
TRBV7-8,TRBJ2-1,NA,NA,TGTGCCAGCACTTTACTTGAGACAGTCTACAATGAGCAGTTCTTC,CASTLLETVYNEQFF
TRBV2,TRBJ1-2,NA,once,TGTGCCAGCAGATACGCGGATGGCTACACCTTC,CASRYADGYTF
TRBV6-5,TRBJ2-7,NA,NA,TGTGCCAGCAGTTCCCCCTGGACAGCCGAGCAGTACTTC,CASSSPWTAEQYF
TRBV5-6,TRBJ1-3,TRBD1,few,TGTGCCAGCAGTCCTCCACCCCCCCGCGACAGGGCCATATATTTT,CASSPPPPRDRAIYF
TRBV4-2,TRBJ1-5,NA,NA,TGTGCCAGCAGCCAAGATAGCGCCATAATTAGCAATCAGCCCCAGCATTTT,CASSQDSAIISNQPQHF
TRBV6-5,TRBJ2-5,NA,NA,TGTGCCAGCAGTTATTTCCAACAGGGACAGACCCAGTACTTC,CASSYFQQGQTQYF
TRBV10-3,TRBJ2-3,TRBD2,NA,TGTGCCATCAGTGAGTGGATCGCTTTAGCGGGCCGCACAGGAACGCAGTATTTT,CAISEWIALAGRTGTQYF
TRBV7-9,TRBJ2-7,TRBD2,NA,TGTGCCAGCAGTTCCCGGACTAGCGGTTCCTACGAGCAGTACTTC,CASSSRTSGSYEQYF
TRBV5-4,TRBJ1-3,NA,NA,TGTGCCAGCAGCTCACAAATTGACGGGGGAAACACCATATATTTT,CASSSQIDGGNTIYF
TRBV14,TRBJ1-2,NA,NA,TGTGCCAGCAGCGGGCAGAACTATGGCTACACCTTC,CASSGQNYGYTF
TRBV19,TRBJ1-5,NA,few,TGTGCCAGTAGTATACTCGGGGACAAGGGTATCAATCAGCCCCAGCATTTT,CASSILGDKGINQPQHF
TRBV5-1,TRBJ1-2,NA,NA,TGCGCCAGCAGCTTGGAGGGGGATGGCTACACCTTC,CASSLEGDGYTF
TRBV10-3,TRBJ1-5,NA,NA,TGTGCCATCAGTGTCTCGGGGGGGCAGGGAGGGAGTCAGCCCCAGCATTTT,CAISVSGGQGGSQPQHF
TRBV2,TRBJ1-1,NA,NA,TGTGCCAGCAGTGAAAGAAGCGATGAAGCTTTCTTT,CASSERSDEAFF
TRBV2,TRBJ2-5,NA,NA,TGTGCCAGCGGGGAGCGTCAAGAGACCCAGTACTTC,CASGERQETQYF
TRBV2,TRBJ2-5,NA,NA,TGTGCCTCAGCCCCTAGCCGGGAAGAGACCCAGTACTTC,CASAPSREETQYF
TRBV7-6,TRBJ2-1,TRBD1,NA,TGTGCCAGCAGCTTATTCGACAGGGCCTTACGCTACAATGAGCAGTTCTTC,CASSLFDRALRYNEQFF
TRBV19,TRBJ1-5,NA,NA,TGTGCCAGTAGGTTCGGTGTCAATAGCAATCAGCCCCAGCATTTT,CASRFGVNSNQPQHF
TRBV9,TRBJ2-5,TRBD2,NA,TGTGCCAGCAGCGCGGGGGGGGTGGAGACCCAGTACTTC,CASSAGGVETQYF
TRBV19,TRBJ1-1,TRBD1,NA,TGTGCCAGTAGTATTCCAGGGACAGGGAGCACTGAAGCTTTCTTT,CASSIPGTGSTEAFF
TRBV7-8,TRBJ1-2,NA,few,TGTGCCAGCCAGACAGTCTATGGCTACACCTTC,CASQTVYGYTF
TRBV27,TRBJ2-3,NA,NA,TGTGCCAGCAGTTCGTCCCCGGGGGATACGCAGTATTTT,CASSSSPGDTQYF
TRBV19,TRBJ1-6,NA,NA,TGTGCCAGTAGTCCTAGACAGACAGGTAGCAATTCACCCCTCCACTTT,CASSPRQTGSNSPLHF
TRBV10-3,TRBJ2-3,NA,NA,TGTGCCATCAGTGAATCTAGCACAGATACGCAGTATTTT,CAISESSTDTQYF
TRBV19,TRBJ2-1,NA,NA,TGTGCCAGTAGTATAGATCGCAGGGAATACAATGAGCAGTTCTTC,CASSIDRREYNEQFF
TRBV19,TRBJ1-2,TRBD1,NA,TGTGCCAGTAGTGGCGGACAGGGAGGCCTCTATGGCTACACCTTC,CASSGGQGGLYGYTF
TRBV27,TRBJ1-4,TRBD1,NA,TGTGCCAGCAGTTTACGGGGACAGTATAATGAAAAACTGTTTTTT,CASSLRGQYNEKLFF
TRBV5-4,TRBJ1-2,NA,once,TGTGCCAGCAGCAGTGACTGGGGGCGAACCCATGGCTACACCTTC,CASSSDWGRTHGYTF
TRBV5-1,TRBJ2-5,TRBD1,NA,TGCGCCAGCAGCCGGACAGGGACAGCAGAAGAGACCCAGTACTTC,CASSRTGTAEETQYF
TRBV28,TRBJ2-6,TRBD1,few,TGTGCCAGCAGTTTTCTGGGACAGGGTCCTCGGGGAAACGACCTGACTTTC,CASSFLGQGPRGNDLTF
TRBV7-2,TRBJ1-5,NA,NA,TGTGCCAGCAGCTTACAGGGGACGGGCAATCAGCCCCAGCATTTT,CASSLQGTGNQPQHF
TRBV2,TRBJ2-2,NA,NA,TGTGCCAGCAGCCTAGAGACCGGGGAGCTGTTTTTT,CASSLETGELFF
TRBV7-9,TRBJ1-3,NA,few,TGTGCCAGCAGCCTTATTAGCTCTGGAAACACCATATATTTT,CASSLISSGNTIYF